The 4 T cell receptor beta chains reported below all come from one sample, sequenced in a study of response to subunit inactivated influenza vaccine. TCRdb re-analysed the RT-PCR reads in MiXCR, keeping a single row per CDR3 protein. The sample lists approximately 480,000 distinct CDR3 sequences; 11% were seen once. This specimen was PBMCs from blood, taken around seven weeks after vaccination. These receptors all stem from a man aged 45-60 years who received an inactivated influenza vaccine.

This clonotype came up many times. The chain carries TRBV5-1 and TRBJ2-1, with 7 bases lining up with TRBD2. J gave up 3 bases and V 1 base, and 10 bases lay outside the gene matches. This CDR3 comprises 17 residues. Germline-derived CDR1 and CDR2 are SGHRS and YFSETQ. The CDR3 loop reads CASSLLAGGANYNEQFF. DNA of the CDR3: TGCGCCAGCAGCTTGTTAGCGGGCGGGGCGAACTACAATGAGCAGTTCTTC.

At least ten counts were recorded for this clonotype. V and J are TRBV7-2 and TRBJ2-2, with D perhaps matching TRBD1 (6 bases). Trimming took 1 base from V and 4 from J, leaving 13 bases between them. Germline V gene lookup returns CDR1 SGHTA and CDR2 FQGNSA. The CDR3 is 16 residues long. Here the CDR3 DNA reads TGTGCCAGCAGCTTAGAAGGGGGAAGGAGCACCGGGGAGCTGTTTTTT. This gives the protein CASSLEGGRSTGELFF.

This clonotype was seen more than once but under ten times. The chain has TRBV12-3 or TRBV12-4 and TRBJ1-2; unclear D gene. CDR3 size: 15 residues. The ends were cut back, 5 bases at V and 0 bases at J, with 13 bases in the middle. The CDR3 DNA sequence: TGTGCCAGCAGTCACTTAGTCAGATCTAACTATGGCTACACCTTC. Protein: CASSHLVRSNYGYTF.

This chain uses TRBV3-1 with TRBJ2-7; possibly TRBD2 for D (6 bases). Germline values: CDR1 LGHDT, CDR2 YNNKEL (reference sequence). With 1 base removed from V and 2 bases from J, the gap between germline ends came to 15 bases. CDR3 length: 16 amino acids. CDR3 loop: CASSQAFLANTYEQYF. CDR3 DNA: TGTGCCAGCAGCCAAGCATTCCTAGCGAATACCTACGAGCAGTACTTC.